The clone carrying this T cell receptor beta chain occurred a few times. Its antigen remains unidentified. For the second PCR, which ran for roughly 6 to 12 cycles, a sample-barcoded 5' primer and a J-beta primer mix were used. Each CDR3 protein gets one entry after TCRdb re-called the 5' RACE reads with MiXCR. The sample includes 1,500,000 or so distinct CDR3 sequences, approximately 59% seen only once; the top ten take under 8.5%. The sample is drawn from a study of blood T cells in healthy people across ages. Overall study results and limits: Because sorting was not performed, PBMCs prevented conclusive naive versus antigen-experienced comparison.

V lost 9 bases and J 5 bases, leaving 7 bases between the germline ends. Germline loops: CDR1 KGHDR, CDR2 SFDVKD. The CDR3 runs 11 residues. This clonotype was sampled from a young man in good health. What was sequenced was blood. This chain joins TRBV24-1 and TRBJ2-1; D is unresolved. This CDR3 reads CATLGDNEQFF. CDR3 nucleotides: TGTGCCACCTTAGGAGACAATGAGCAGTTCTTC.